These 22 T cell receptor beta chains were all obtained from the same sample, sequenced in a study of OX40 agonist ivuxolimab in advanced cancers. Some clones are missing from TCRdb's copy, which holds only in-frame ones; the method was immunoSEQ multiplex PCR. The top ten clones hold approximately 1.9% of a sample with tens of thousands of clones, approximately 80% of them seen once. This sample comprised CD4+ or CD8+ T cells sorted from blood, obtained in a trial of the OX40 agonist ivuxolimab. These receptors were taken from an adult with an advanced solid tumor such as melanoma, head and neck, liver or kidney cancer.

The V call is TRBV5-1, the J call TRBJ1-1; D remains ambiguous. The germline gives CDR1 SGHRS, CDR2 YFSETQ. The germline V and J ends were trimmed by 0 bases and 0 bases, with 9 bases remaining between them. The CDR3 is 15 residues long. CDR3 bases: TGCGCCAGCAGCTTGGGGGCAGGTTTGAACACTGAAGCTTTCTTT. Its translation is CASSLGAGLNTEAFF. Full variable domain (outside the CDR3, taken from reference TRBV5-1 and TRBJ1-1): KAGVTQTPRYLIKTRGQQVTLSCSPISGHRSVSWYQQTPGQGLQFLFEYFSETQRNKGNFPGRFSGRQFSNSRSEMNVSTLELGDSALYLCASSLGAGLNTEAFFGQGTRLTVV.

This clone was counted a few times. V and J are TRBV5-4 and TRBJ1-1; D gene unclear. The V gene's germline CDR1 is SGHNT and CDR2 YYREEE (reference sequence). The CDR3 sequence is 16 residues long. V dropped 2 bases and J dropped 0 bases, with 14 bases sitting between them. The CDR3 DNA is TGTGCCAGCAGCTTAATCCCTGTCAACATGAACACTGAAGCTTTCTTT. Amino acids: CASSLIPVNMNTEAFF. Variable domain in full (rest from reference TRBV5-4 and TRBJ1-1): ETGVTQSPTHLIKTRGQQVTLRCSSQSGHNTVSWYQQALGQGPQFIFQYYREEENGRGNFPPRFSGLQFPNYSSELNVNALELDDSALYLCASSLIPVNMNTEAFFGQGTRLTVV.

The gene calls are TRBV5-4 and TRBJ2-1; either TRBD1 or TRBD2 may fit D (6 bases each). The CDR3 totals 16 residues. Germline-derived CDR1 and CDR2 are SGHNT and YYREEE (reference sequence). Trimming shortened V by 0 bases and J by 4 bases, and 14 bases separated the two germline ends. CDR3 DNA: TGTGCCAGCAGCTTGGGCAGGGGCGGGATATACAATGAGCAGTTCTTC. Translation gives CASSLGRGGIYNEQFF.

The CDR3 protein is CASSLLSSGRPTYNEQFF. For the CDR3, the DNA is TGTGCCAGCAGCTTACTATCTAGCGGGAGACCTACCTACAATGAGCAGTTCTTC. The V and J genes are TRBV11-3 and TRBJ2-1, with TRBD2 matching over 10 bases. There are 18 residues in the CDR3. V trimming: 2 bases; J trimming: 2 bases; junction bases outside the gene matches: 9. Germline V lookup: CDR1 SGHNT, CDR2 YENEEA.

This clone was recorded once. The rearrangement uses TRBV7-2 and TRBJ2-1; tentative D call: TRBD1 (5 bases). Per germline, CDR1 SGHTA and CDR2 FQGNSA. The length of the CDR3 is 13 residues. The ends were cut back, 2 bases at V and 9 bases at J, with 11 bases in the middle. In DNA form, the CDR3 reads TGTGCCAGCAGCTTACCAGGGCTGAGTGAGCAGTTCTTC. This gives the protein CASSLPGLSEQFF. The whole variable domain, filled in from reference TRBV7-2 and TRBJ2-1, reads GAGVSQSPSNKVTEKGKDVELRCDPISGHTALYWYRQSLGQGLEFLIYFQGNSAPDKSGLPSDRFSAERTGGSVSTLTIQRTQQEDSAVYLCASSLPGLSEQFFGPGTRLTVL.

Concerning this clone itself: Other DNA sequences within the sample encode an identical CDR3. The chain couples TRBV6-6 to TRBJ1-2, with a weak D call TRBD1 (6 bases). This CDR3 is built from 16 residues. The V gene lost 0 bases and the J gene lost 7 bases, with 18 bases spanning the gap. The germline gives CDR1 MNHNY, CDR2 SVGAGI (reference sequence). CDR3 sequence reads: CASSYSDYRAGGGYTF. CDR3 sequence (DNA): TGTGCCAGCAGTTACTCGGACTACAGGGCGGGGGGTGGCTACACCTTC.

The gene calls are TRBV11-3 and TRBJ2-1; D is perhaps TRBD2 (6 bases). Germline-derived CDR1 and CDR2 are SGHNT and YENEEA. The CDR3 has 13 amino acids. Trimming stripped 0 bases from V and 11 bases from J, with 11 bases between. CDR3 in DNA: TGTGCCAGCAGCTTAGACATGGAGGGGCAGCAGTTCTTC. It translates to CASSLDMEGQQFF. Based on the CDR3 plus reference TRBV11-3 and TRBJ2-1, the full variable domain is EAGVVQSPRYKIIEKKQPVAFWCNPISGHNTLYWYLQNLGQGPELLIRYENEEAVDDSQLPKDRFSAERLKGVDSTLKIQPAELGDSAVYLCASSLDMEGQQFFGPGTRLTVL.

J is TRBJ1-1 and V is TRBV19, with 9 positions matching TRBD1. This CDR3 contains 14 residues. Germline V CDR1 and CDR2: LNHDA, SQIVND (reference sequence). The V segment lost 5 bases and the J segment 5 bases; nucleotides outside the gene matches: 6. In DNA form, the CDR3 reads TGTGCCAGTAGTCTACAGGGGGCGGGTACTGAAGCTTTCTTT. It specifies CASSLQGAGTEAFF.

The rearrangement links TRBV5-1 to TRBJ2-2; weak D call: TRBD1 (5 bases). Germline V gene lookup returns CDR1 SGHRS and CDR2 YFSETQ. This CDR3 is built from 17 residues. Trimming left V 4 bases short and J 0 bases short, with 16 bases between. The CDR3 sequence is CASSLYLGATNTGELFF. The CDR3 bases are TGCGCCAGCAGCCTTTACCTAGGGGCTACGAACACCGGGGAGCTGTTTTTT.

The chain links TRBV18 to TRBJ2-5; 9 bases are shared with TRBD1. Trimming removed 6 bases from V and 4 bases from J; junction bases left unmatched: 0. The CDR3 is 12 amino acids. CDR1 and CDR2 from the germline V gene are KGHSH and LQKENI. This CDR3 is CASSDRGETQYF. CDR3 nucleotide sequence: TGTGCCAGCTCGGACAGGGGAGAGACCCAGTACTTC. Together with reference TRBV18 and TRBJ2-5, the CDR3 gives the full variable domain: NAGVMQNPRHLVRRRGQEARLRCSPMKGHSHVYWYRQLPEEGLKFMVYLQKENIIDESGMPKERFSAEFPKEGPSILRIQQVVRGDSAAYFCASSDRGETQYFGPGTRLLVL.

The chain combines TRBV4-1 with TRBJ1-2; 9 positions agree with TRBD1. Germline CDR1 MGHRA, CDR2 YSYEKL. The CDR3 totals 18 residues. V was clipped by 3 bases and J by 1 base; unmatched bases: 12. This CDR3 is CASSHSVDRGISNYGYTF. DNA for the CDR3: TGCGCCAGCAGCCATTCCGTCGACAGGGGGATAAGTAACTATGGCTACACCTTC.

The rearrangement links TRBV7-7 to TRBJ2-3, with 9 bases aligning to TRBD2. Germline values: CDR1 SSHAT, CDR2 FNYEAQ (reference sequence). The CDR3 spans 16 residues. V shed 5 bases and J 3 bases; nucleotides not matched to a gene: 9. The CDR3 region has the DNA TGTGCCAGCAGCCAGTCCCCTAGCGGGGAGACAGATACGCAGTATTTT. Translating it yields CASSQSPSGETDTQYF. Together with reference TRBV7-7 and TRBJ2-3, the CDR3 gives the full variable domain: GAGVSQSPRYKVTKRGQDVTLRCDPISSHATLYWYQQALGQGPEFLTYFNYEAQPDKSGLPSDRFSAERPEGSISTLTIQRTEQRDSAMYRCASSQSPSGETDTQYFGPGTRLTVL.

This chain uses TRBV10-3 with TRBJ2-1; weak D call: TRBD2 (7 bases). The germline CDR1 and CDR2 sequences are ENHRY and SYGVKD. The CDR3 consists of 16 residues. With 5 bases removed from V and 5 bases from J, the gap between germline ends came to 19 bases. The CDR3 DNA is TGTGCCATCAGTCCAGCCTCCCGGGGGGCTGACAATGAGCAGTTCTTC. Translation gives CAISPASRGADNEQFF.

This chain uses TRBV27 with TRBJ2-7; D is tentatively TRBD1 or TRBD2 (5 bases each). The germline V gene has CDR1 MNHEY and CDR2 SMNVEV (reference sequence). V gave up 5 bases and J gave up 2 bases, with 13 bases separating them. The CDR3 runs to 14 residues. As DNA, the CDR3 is TGTGCCAGCAGTCGGGACCTCCTAGCCTACGAGCAGTACTTC. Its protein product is CASSRDLLAYEQYF.

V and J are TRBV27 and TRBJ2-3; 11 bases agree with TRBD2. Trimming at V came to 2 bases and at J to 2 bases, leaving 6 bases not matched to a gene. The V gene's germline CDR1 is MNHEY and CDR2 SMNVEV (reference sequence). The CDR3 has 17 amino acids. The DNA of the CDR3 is TGTGCCAGCAGTTTAGGGCTAGCGGGAGGCCCCACAGATACGCAGTATTTT. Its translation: CASSLGLAGGPTDTQYF.

In DNA, the CDR3 is TGTGCCAGCAGTCGACAGGGGAGAGGCGAGCAGTACTTC. Its protein is CASSRQGRGEQYF. The chain uses TRBV6-1 and TRBJ2-7; the match to TRBD1 covers 8 bases. CDR1 and CDR2 from the germline V gene are MNHNS and SASEGT. V lost 5 bases, J lost 6 bases, and 6 bases stayed unmatched. This CDR3 region has 13 residues.

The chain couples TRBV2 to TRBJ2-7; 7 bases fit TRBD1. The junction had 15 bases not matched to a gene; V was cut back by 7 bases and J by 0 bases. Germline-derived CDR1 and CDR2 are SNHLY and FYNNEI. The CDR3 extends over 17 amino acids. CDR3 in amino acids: CASKFAPGQASSYEQYF. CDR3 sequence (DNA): TGTGCCAGCAAATTCGCGCCCGGACAGGCGAGCTCCTACGAGCAGTACTTC.

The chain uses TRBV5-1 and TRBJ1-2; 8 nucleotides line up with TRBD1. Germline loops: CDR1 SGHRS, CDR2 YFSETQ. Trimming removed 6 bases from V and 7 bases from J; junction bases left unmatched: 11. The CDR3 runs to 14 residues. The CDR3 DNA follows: TGCGCCAGCACTCTACGGACAGGGACGTCTGGCTACACCTTC. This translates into CASTLRTGTSGYTF.

CDR3 in amino acids: CASSPLGYTF. CDR3 DNA: TGTGCCAGCAGCCCCCTTGGCTACACCTTC. This chain joins TRBV7-6 and TRBJ1-2, with D unclear. The germline CDR1 and CDR2 sequences are SGHVS and FNYEAQ. Trimming removed 5 bases from V and 7 bases from J, with 5 bases in between. CDR3 size: 10 residues.

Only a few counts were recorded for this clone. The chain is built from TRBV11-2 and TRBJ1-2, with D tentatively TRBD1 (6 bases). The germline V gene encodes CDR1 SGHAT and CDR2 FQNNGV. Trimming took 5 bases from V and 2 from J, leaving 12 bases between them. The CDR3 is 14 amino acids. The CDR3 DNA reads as TGTGCCAGCAGCCGACAGACAGGAAACTATGGCTACACCTTC. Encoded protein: CASSRQTGNYGYTF.

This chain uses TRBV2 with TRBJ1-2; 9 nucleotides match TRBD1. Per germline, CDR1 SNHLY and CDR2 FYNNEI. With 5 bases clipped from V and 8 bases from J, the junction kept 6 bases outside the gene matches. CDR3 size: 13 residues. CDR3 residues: CASSWDRVEGYTF. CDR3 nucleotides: TGTGCCAGCAGTTGGGACAGGGTGGAAGGCTACACCTTC.

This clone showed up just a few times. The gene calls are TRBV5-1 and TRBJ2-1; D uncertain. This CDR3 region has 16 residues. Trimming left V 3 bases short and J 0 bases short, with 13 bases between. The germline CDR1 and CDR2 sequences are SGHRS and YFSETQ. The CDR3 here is CASSSEPISSYNEQFF. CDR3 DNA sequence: TGCGCCAGCAGCTCCGAACCCATAAGCTCCTACAATGAGCAGTTCTTC.